Listed below are T cell receptor beta chains from one sample, sequenced in a study of CD8+CD57+ T cells in acquired aplastic anemia. TCRdb reprocessed the reads via MiXCR and lists one record per CDR3 protein. The sample contains roughly 170,000 distinct CDR3 sequences, under 75% of which appear only once. The sample taken for sequencing was sorted CD4+, CD8+, or CD8+CD57+ T cells (not recorded which) from PBMCs. The receptor source for this set is a human donor in good health. The conserved cysteine and the conserved F or W are not part of the CDR3 here. Each record gives: clone size, J gene, V gene, CDR3 protein. Where a row states a size, it is once, few, many or the class of an expanded clone; other rows omit it.

>NA|TRBJ1-2|TRBV7-3
ASSDEQGLIYGYT
>NA|TRBJ2-5|TRBV20-1
SAWPSGRGETQY
>NA|TRBJ2-1|TRBV5-1
ASSLDKGLAYNEQF
>NA|TRBJ2-1|TRBV15
ATRKLAGDDEQF
>medium-sized|TRBJ2-5|TRBV5-1
ASRDGTSDAETQY
>few|TRBJ2-6|TRBV9
ASSVKSSGANVLT
>NA|TRBJ2-2|TRBV7-6
ASSQKGTARGGYANTGELF
>NA|TRBJ2-5|TRBV24-1
ATRDGTSGQETQY
>NA|TRBJ1-1|TRBV9
ASSVATWSEAF
>many|TRBJ2-1|TRBV5-8
ASSLVLADNEQF
>NA|TRBJ2-2|TRBV20-1
SARWGATGELF
>NA|TRBJ2-5|TRBV20-1
SARDRAFQETQY
>once|TRBJ1-6|TRBV19
ASSIGRGPPLH
>NA|TRBJ2-7|TRBV10-3
AISELGSEQY
>hyperexpanded|TRBJ1-1|TRBV20-1
SARDNYEAF
>NA|TRBJ1-1|TRBV9
ASSRGDRNTEAF
>once|TRBJ2-7|TRBV7-2
ASSAWASYEQY
>NA|TRBJ1-6|TRBV20-1
SARGPSRDRFSYNSPLH
>many|TRBJ2-1|TRBV12-3/TRBV12-4
ASSSLREGRSEQF
>NA|TRBJ2-7|TRBV6-1
ASTGGTAAYEQY
>once|TRBJ1-2|TRBV6-6
ASSYRQGDYGYT
>few|TRBJ2-3|TRBV28
ASSSIRGFNTDTQY
>NA|TRBJ2-6|TRBV7-9
ASSFDGAGSGANVLT
>once|TRBJ1-1|TRBV12-3/TRBV12-4
ASNRQDNTEAF
>many|TRBJ2-1|TRBV4-1
ASRRTGGNEQF
>few|TRBJ2-7|TRBV10-2
ASSESTGATYEQY
>few|TRBJ2-1|TRBV24-1
ATSEGRTPEQF
>NA|TRBJ1-2|TRBV28
ASRGTGHYGYT
>NA|TRBJ1-2|TRBV9
ASSSPTGGGGYGYT
>NA|TRBJ2-1|TRBV5-1
ASSPGTSRGLIEQF
>NA|TRBJ1-1|TRBV12-3/TRBV12-4
ASSNDRLNTEAF
>NA|TRBJ2-1|TRBV15
ATSSSRSGQGSDTSGNEQF
>many|TRBJ2-2|TRBV6-5
ASSYSWGAGELF
>NA|TRBJ2-3|TRBV7-4
ASSSQGNTQY
>NA|TRBJ2-7|TRBV7-9
ASSLGGTGVEQY
>once|TRBJ2-3|TRBV7-9
ASSPGSGASGPSTDTQY
>few|TRBJ1-1|TRBV2
ASSEGWDTEAF
>NA|TRBJ2-1|TRBV24-1
TTSDPLYNEQF
>NA|TRBJ1-5|TRBV7-8
ASSLAGVGNQPQH
>NA|TRBJ2-1|TRBV20-1
SAREWGLRQF
>many|TRBJ1-5|TRBV2
ASSATGGNQPQH
>NA|TRBJ2-5|TRBV7-6
ASSLAVGGGQETQY
>NA|TRBJ2-3|TRBV2
AADPGQGDGTQY
>many|TRBJ1-1|TRBV5-1
ASSPGTGSAEAF
>NA|TRBJ2-2|TRBV12-3/TRBV12-4
ASTTRRAGTGELF
>NA|TRBJ2-5|TRBV5-1
ASSLAGTSVPETQY
>NA|TRBJ2-1|TRBV2
ASSEAVRSARRNEQF
>NA|TRBJ1-2|TRBV20-1
SARAGQGAVHT
>NA|TRBJ2-5|TRBV7-9
ASSQGTGGGQQETQY
>NA|TRBJ2-7|TRBV11-2
ASSLRRQY
>many|TRBJ1-2|TRBV6-5
ASSYLAANYGYT
>many|TRBJ2-3|TRBV24-1
ATSDLMGSGSTDTQY
>NA|TRBJ1-5|TRBV19
ASSTGRGRPQH